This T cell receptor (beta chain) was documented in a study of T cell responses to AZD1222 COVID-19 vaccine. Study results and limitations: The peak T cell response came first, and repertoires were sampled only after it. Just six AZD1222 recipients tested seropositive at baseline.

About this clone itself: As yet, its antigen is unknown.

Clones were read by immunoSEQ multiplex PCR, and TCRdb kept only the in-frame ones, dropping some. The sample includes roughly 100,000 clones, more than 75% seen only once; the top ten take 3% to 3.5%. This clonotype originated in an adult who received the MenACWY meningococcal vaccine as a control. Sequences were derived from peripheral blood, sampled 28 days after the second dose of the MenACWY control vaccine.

The CDR3 coding sequence is TGCGCCAGCAGCCAAGAGTCATTCTACGAGCAGTACTTC. Residues: CASSQESFYEQYF. The rearrangement uses TRBV4-3 and TRBJ2-7; no clear D gene. Germline CDR1 reads LGHNA; CDR2 reads YSLEER. Trimming took off 0 bases at V and 3 bases at J, with 6 bases between the two ends. This CDR3 has 13 amino acids.